This TCR beta chain was found in a study of T cells in tuberculosis. Overall study: T cells were selected with CD1B tetramers loaded with glucose monomycolate.

Sorting used thawed, overnight-rested PBMC stained with anti-CD3, a viability dye and GMM-loaded CD1B tetramer. C32 glucose monomycolate from Rhodococcus equi was loaded onto the CD1B tetramers. Approximately 100,000 tetramer-negative cells were sorted from each donor. In germline, CDR1 is SGHRS, CDR2 YFSETQ. CDR3 size: 17 residues. V lost 4 bases and J lost 5; bases outside the gene matches: 16. Some clones are missing from TCRdb's copy, which holds only in-frame ones; the method was immunoSEQ multiplex PCR. Of around 50,000 clones in the sample, roughly 88% were seen once. Findings and caveats of the study: The stringent gate may have excluded weak CD1B-GMM tetramer binders.

The table lists this clone with a count of one. This receptor was taken from an adult woman with latent tuberculosis. V and J are TRBV5-1 and TRBJ2-3, with 7 nucleotides matching TRBD1. Sequencing input: CD1b-GMM tetramer-negative cells sorted from PBMCs. CDR3 DNA: TGCGCCAGCAGCCTTTTTCCTCGGACAGGAATGGGAGATACGCAGTATTTT. Translated: CASSLFPRTGMGDTQYF.